This T cell receptor (beta chain) originates from a study of shared clonotypes between healthy human individuals. Study details: Contributing individuals were a couple of females and a few males aged 18 to 49. Study observations and caveats: It was anticipated that sequencing depth would influence how many clonotypes donors shared.

Germline CDR1 and CDR2: MNHEY and SMNVEV (reference sequence). V lost 2 bases to trimming and J lost 1 base, with 12 bases between them. The CDR3 runs to 15 residues. The assay was immunoSEQ multiplex PCR, and TCRdb's table has in-frame clones only and misses some. The sample records around 500,000 clones, 60% to 80% being singletons. Regarding this clone: Its antigen is currently unknown.

The specimen sequenced was PBMCs. The chain links TRBV27 to TRBJ2-7, with D perhaps matching TRBD1 or TRBD2 (5 bases each). The TCR comes from a woman aged 40 to 50 in good health. Some clones in this sample may be carry-over from other donors' samples. CDR3 protein: CASSLRDGDSYEQYF. The CDR3 DNA is TGTGCCAGCAGTTTACGGGACGGAGATTCCTACGAGCAGTACTTC.